These T cell receptor beta chains were read from a single sample in a study of immunodeficiency. Clones were read by immunoSEQ multiplex PCR, and TCRdb kept only the in-frame ones, dropping some. The sample includes several thousand clones, approximately 91% of them seen just once. Input material: CD8+ T cells from blood. The receptors were gathered from a human donor in good health. CDR3s include the opening cysteine and the closing phenylalanine or tryptophan. Fields, in order: J gene, V gene, clone size, CDR3 protein. The size of a clone is reported for some rows only, either as once, few or many, or as a class for expanded clones.

j_gene: TRBJ2-1; v_gene: TRBV19; abundance: -; CDR3aa: CASSTSLAFNEQFF
j_gene: TRBJ2-5; v_gene: TRBV9; abundance: -; CDR3aa: CASSSGGAQETQYF
j_gene: TRBJ2-7; v_gene: TRBV5-6; abundance: -; CDR3aa: CASSLGGVEQYF
j_gene: TRBJ2-7; v_gene: TRBV28; abundance: once; CDR3aa: CASSLSSYEQYF
j_gene: TRBJ2-7; v_gene: TRBV7-8; abundance: -; CDR3aa: CASSLAGQGYEQYF
j_gene: TRBJ2-7; v_gene: TRBV13; abundance: once; CDR3aa: CASSPTGTSATYEQYF
j_gene: TRBJ2-7; v_gene: TRBV27; abundance: -; CDR3aa: CASSLLGRNEQYF
j_gene: TRBJ1-2; v_gene: TRBV5-1; abundance: -; CDR3aa: CASSLFTDTPNYGYTF
j_gene: TRBJ2-5; v_gene: TRBV27; abundance: -; CDR3aa: CASSLTSIETQYF
j_gene: TRBJ2-1; v_gene: TRBV7-9; abundance: -; CDR3aa: CASSLGTSGGDEQFF
j_gene: TRBJ1-5; v_gene: TRBV10-3; abundance: -; CDR3aa: CAISESNVGQPQHF
j_gene: TRBJ2-2; v_gene: TRBV10-2; abundance: -; CDR3aa: CASSEVRTVTGELFF